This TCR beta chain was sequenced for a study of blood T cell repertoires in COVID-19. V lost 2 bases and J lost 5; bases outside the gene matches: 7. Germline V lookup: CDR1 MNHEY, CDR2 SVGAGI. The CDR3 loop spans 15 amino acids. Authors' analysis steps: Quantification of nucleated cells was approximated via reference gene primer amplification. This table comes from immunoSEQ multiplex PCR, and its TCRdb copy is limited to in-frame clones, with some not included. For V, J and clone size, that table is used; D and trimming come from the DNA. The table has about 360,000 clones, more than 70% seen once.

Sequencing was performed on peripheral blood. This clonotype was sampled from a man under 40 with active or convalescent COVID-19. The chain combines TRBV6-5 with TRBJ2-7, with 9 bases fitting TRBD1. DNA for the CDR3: TGTGCCAGCAGTTACACAACAGGGGGCGAGGACGAGCAGTACTTC. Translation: CASSYTTGGEDEQYF.